These 7 T cell receptor beta chains originate from one sample sequenced in a study of blood T cells in healthy people across ages. Then a second PCR, running roughly 7 to 11 cycles, was carried out with a sample-barcoded 5' primer and a J-beta primer mix. MiXCR, applied by TCRdb to the 5' RACE reads, yields one record per CDR3 protein. This repertoire shows fewer than 1.5 million distinct CDR3 sequences, around two fifths found once; its top ten account for around 8%. Material for sequencing was blood. The origin of the receptors is a woman aged 18 to 35 in good health.

The rearrangement uses TRBV4-1 and TRBJ1-5; D is unclear. Looked up from germline, CDR1 is MGHRA and CDR2 is YSYEKL. V was trimmed by 4 bases and J by 7 bases, leaving 14 bases between them. The CDR3 runs to 14 residues. CDR3 amino acids: CASSREATFQPQHF. CDR3 bases: TGCGCCAGCAGCCGAGAGGCGACATTCCAGCCCCAGCATTTT.

The gene calls are TRBV28 and TRBJ2-7, with D perhaps TRBD1 or TRBD2 (5 bases each). CDR3 size: 18 residues. Germline CDR1 and CDR2: MDHEN and SYDVKM. V dropped 4 bases and J dropped 3 bases, with 25 bases sitting between them. DNA for the CDR3: TGTGCCAGCAGTTGGTTGGGGGACCCTTCGGCGATCAGCTACGAGCAGTACTTC. Its protein is CASSWLGDPSAISYEQYF.

As concerns this clonotype: Being one base from a much bigger clone, this may be a read error. The chain links TRBV4-2 to TRBJ2-3; the D is unclear. CDR1 and CDR2 (germline): LGHNA, YNFKEQ. The CDR3 is 11 amino acids. The CDR3 here is CAGSLGYTQYF. CDR3 bases: TGTGCCGGCAGCCTCGGGTATACGCAGTATTTT.

The chain employs TRBV12-3 or TRBV12-4 and TRBJ2-5; unclear D gene. CDR3 length: 11 residues. V was clipped by 6 bases and J by 11 bases, with 13 bases between them. CDR3 nucleotide sequence: TGTGCCAGCAGGCCGATCGAGGAGCAGTACTTC. This codes for CASRPIEEQYF.

In its sample, this clonotype was seen a few times. In nucleotides, the CDR3 is TGCAGTGCTAGAGATCGCGGCTGGTACCAAGAGACCCAGTACTTC. This sequence encodes CSARDRGWYQETQYF. The gene calls are TRBV20-1 and TRBJ2-5, with D unresolved. From germline, CDR1 is DFQATT and CDR2 SNEGSKA (reference sequence). CDR3 length: 15 amino acids. Trimming removed 0 bases at V and 0 bases at J, with 11 bases between.

The table lists this clonotype with a few counts. The chain is built from TRBV12-3 or TRBV12-4 and TRBJ2-3; the D is unclear. With 7 bases removed from V and 6 bases from J, the gap between germline ends came to 11 bases. The CDR3 extends over 12 amino acids. The CDR3: CASNLNRDTQYF. As DNA, the CDR3 is TGTGCCAGCAACCTTAACCGGGATACGCAGTATTTT.

This clonotype was seen only a few times. The chain joins TRBV7-9 to TRBJ2-4; TRBD1 matches 7 bases. V shed 0 bases, J shed 4 bases, and the junction held 3 bases outside the gene matches. Germline CDR1 is SEHNR and CDR2 is FQNEAQ (reference sequence). The CDR3 runs to 15 residues. As DNA, the CDR3 is TGTGCCAGCAGCTTAGCCGGGACAGCAAAAAACATTCAGTACTTC. Amino acids: CASSLAGTAKNIQYF.